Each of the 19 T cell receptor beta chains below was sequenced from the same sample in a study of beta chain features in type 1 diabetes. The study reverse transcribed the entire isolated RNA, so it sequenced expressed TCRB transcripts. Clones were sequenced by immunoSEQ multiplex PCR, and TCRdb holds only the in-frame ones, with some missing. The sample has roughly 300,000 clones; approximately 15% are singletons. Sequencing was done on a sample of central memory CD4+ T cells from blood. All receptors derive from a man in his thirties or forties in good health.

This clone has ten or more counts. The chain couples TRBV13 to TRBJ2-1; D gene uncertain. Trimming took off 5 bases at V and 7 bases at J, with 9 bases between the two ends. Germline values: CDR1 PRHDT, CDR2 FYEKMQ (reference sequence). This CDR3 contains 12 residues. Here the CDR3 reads CASSQPRNEQFF. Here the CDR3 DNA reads TGTGCCAGCAGCCAGCCACGGAATGAGCAGTTCTTC. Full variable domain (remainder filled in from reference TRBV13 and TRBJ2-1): AAGVIQSPRHLIKEKRETATLKCYPIPRHDTVYWYQQGPGQDPQFLISFYEKMQSDKGSIPDRFSAQQFSDYHSELNMSSLELGDSALYFCASSQPRNEQFFGPGTRLTVL.

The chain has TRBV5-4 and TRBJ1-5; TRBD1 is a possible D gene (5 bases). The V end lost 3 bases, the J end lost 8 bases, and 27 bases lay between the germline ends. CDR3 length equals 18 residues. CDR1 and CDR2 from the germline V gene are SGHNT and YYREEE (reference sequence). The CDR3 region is CASSSWGRTVLCCEPQHF. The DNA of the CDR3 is TGTGCCAGCAGCTCCTGGGGCAGGACGGTATTGTGTTGTGAGCCCCAGCATTTT.

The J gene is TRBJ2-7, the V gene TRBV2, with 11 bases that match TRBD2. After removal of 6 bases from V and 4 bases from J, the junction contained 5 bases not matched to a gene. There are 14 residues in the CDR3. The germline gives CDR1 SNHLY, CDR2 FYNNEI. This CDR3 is CASRKTSGEYEQYF. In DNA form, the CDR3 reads TGTGCCAGCAGGAAGACTAGCGGGGAATACGAGCAGTACTTC. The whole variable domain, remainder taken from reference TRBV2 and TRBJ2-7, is EPEVTQTPSHQVTQMGQEVILRCVPISNHLYFYWYRQILGQKVEFLVSFYNNEISEKSEIFDDQFSVERPDGSNFTLKIRSTKLEDSAMYFCASRKTSGEYEQYFGPGTRLTVT.

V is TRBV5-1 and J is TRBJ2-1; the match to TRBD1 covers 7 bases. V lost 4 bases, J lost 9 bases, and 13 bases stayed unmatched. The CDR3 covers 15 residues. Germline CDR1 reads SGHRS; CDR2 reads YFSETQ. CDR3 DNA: TGCGCCAGCAGCCCGGGACAGTTGATTTTGGGTGAGCAGTTCTTC. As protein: CASSPGQLILGEQFF.

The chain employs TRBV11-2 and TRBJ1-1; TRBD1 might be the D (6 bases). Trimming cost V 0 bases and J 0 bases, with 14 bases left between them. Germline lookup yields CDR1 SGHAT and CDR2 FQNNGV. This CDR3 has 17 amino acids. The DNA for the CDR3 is TGTGCCAGCAGCTTAGATCGCAGGGGCCTAATGAACACTGAAGCTTTCTTT. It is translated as CASSLDRRGLMNTEAFF.

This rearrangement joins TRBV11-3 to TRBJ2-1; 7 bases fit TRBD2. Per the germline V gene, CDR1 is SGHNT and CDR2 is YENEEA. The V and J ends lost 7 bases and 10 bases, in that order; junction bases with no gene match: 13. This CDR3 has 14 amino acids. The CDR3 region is CASKGEGGRVEQFF. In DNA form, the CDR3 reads TGTGCCAGCAAAGGGGAGGGCGGGAGAGTAGAGCAGTTCTTC.

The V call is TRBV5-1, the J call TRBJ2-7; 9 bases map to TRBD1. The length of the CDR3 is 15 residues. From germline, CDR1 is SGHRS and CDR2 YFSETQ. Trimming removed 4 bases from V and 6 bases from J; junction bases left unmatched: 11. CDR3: CASSLAQTGGVEQYF. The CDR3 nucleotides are TGCGCCAGCAGCCTAGCTCAGACAGGGGGAGTCGAGCAGTACTTC.

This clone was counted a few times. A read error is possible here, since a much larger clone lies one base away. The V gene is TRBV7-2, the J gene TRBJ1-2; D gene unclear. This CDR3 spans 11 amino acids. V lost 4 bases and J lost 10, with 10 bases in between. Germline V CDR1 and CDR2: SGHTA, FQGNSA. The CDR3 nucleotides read TGTGCCAGCAGCTCGACGGGGTTCTACACCTTC. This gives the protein CASSSTGFYTF.

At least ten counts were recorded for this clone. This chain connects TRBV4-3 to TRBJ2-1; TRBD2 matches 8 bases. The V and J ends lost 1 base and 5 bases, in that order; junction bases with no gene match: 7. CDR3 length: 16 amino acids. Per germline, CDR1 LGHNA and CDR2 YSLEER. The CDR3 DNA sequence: TGCGCCAGCAGCCAAGTTCCGGGGGGGCCCAACAATGAGCAGTTCTTC. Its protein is CASSQVPGGPNNEQFF.

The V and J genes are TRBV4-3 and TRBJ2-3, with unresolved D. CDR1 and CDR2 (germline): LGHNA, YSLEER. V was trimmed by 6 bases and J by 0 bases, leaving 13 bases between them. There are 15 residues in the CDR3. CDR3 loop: CASRHSLISTDTQYF. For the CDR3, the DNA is TGCGCCAGCAGGCATTCCTTGATTAGCACAGATACGCAGTATTTT.

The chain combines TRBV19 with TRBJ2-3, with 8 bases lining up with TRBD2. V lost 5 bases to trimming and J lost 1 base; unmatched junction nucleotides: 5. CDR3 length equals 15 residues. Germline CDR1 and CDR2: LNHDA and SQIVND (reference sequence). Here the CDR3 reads CASSEFSGGTDTQYF. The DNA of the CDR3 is TGTGCCAGTAGTGAGTTTAGCGGGGGCACAGATACGCAGTATTTT.

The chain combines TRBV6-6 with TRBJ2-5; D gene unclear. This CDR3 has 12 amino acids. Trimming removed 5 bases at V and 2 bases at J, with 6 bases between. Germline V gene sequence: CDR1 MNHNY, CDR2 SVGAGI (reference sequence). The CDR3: CASSPGQETQYF. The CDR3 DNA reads TGTGCCAGCAGTCCCGGGCAAGAGACCCAGTACTTC.

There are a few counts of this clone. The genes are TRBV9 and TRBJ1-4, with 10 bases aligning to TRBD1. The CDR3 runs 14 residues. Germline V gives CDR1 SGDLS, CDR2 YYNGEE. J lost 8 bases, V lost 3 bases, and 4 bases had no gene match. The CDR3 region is CASSAGTGEEKLFF. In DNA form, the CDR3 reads TGTGCCAGCAGCGCCGGGACAGGGGAAGAAAAACTGTTTTTT.

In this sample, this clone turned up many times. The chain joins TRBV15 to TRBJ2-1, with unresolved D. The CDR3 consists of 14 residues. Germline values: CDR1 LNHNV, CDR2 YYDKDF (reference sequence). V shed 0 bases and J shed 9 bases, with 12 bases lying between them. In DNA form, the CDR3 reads TGTGCCACCAGCAGAGATCTTGAAGCCGGTGAGCAGTTCTTC. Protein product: CATSRDLEAGEQFF.

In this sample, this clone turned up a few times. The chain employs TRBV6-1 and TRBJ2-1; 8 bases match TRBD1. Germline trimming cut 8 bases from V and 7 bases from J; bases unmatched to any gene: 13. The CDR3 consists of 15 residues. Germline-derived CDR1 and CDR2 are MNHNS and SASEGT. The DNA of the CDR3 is TGTGCCAGCCTAGGGACAGGAACTGGTTGGAATGAGCAGTTCTTC. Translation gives CASLGTGTGWNEQFF.

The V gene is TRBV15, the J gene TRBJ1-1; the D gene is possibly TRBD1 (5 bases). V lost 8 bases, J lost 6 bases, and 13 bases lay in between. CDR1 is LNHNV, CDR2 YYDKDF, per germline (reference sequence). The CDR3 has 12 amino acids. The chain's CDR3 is CATRGRGAEAFF. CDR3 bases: TGTGCCACCCGGGGCCGGGGAGCTGAAGCTTTCTTT.

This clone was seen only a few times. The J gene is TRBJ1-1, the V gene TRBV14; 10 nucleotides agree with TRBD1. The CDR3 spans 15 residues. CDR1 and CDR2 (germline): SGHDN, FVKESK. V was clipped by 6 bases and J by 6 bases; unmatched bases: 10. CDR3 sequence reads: CASSLRQGALAEAFF. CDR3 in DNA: TGTGCCAGCAGTCTAAGACAGGGGGCGTTGGCTGAAGCTTTCTTT.

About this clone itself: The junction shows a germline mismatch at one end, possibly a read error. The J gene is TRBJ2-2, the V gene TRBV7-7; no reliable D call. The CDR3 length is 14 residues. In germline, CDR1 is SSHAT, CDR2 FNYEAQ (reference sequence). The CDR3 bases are TGTGCTAGCAGCTTGCGTCCGAGCACCGGGGAGCTGTTTTTT. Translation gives CASSLRPSTGELFF.

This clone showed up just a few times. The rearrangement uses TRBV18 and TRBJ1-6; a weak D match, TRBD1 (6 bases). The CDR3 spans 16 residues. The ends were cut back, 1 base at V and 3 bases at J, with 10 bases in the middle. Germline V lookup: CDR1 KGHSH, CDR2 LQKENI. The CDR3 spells CASSPQARGYNSPLHF. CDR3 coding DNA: TGTGCCAGCTCACCACAGGCCAGGGGCTATAATTCACCCCTCCACTTT.